These T cell receptor beta chains were read from a single sample in a study of long-term antiretroviral therapy in people with HIV. Method: immunoSEQ multiplex PCR; TCRdb's copy keeps in-frame clones and lacks some. The sample gives about 20,000 clones, 75% to 90% of which show up once; about 10% is in the top ten. The source material was unsorted PBMCs, sampled 0.2 years after starting antiretroviral therapy. These receptor sequences come from a woman aged 40 to 50 with HIV. CDR3s include the opening cysteine and the closing phenylalanine or tryptophan. The D gene is left open where the match is weak. A row's size may be missing; if present it is once, few, many or a size class.

DNA | CDR3 | J | D | V | size
TGTGCCAGCAGTGGCTACAGTGGAAACACCATATATTTT | CASSGYSGNTIYF | TRBJ1-3 | - | TRBV6-1 | -
TGTGCCAGCAGCCCCGGGGAGGCCTACGAGCAGTACTTC | CASSPGEAYEQYF | TRBJ2-7 | - | TRBV7-6 | -
TGTGCCAGCAGTCCCCTTACGAGCGCACCTACAGATACGCAGTATTTT | CASSPLTSAPTDTQYF | TRBJ2-3 | - | TRBV11-3 | -
TGTGCCAGCAACCCAAGCAGGGTGGGTGGCTACACCTTC | CASNPSRVGGYTF | TRBJ1-2 | - | TRBV5-6 | -
TGTGCCAGCAGCGTTGATAGGATGAACACTGAAGCTTTCTTT | CASSVDRMNTEAFF | TRBJ1-1 | - | TRBV9 | few
TGTGCCAGTAGTATAGAGGGACAGGGGACCTTTTCGGGTGGCTACACCTTC | CASSIEGQGTFSGGYTF | TRBJ1-2 | TRBD1 | TRBV19 | -
TGTGCCAGCAGCCCAAATTTCGTCAGACAGGGGCCACGGAACACTGAAGCTTTCTTT | CASSPNFVRQGPRNTEAFF | TRBJ1-1 | TRBD1 | TRBV7-9 | -
TGTGCCATCAGTGAAGCTTCTGGGGCCAACGTCCTGACTTTC | CAISEASGANVLTF | TRBJ2-6 | - | TRBV10-3 | -
TGCGCCAGCAGCCAAGGGATTTTAGCGGGAGAGTACGAGCAGTACTTC | CASSQGILAGEYEQYF | TRBJ2-7 | TRBD2 | TRBV4-1 | -
TGTGCCAGCAGCCCCGAGATACAGGGAGGGAATGAGCAGTTCTTC | CASSPEIQGGNEQFF | TRBJ2-1 | - | TRBV13 | -
TGCGCCAGCAGCCAAGATTGGGTTGGGGAGACCCAGTACTTC | CASSQDWVGETQYF | TRBJ2-5 | - | TRBV4-1 | -
TGCGCCAGCAGCCTGAACACTGAAGCTTTCTTT | CASSLNTEAFF | TRBJ1-1 | - | TRBV5-1 | once
TGTGCCAGCAGTTCGGGATTGACACTACAAGAGACCCAGTACTTC | CASSSGLTLQETQYF | TRBJ2-5 | - | TRBV27 | -
TGTGCCAGCAGCTTAGCAGGGACCTCGGGCCCTGGGGCCCACGAGCAGTACTTC | CASSLAGTSGPGAHEQYF | TRBJ2-7 | - | TRBV27 | -
TGTGCCAGCAGTTACTCAGGACTAGCGGGTGGGGAGACCCAGTACTTC | CASSYSGLAGGETQYF | TRBJ2-5 | TRBD2 | TRBV6-5 | -
TGTGCCAGCAGCCTTGGGATATACACCGGGGAGCTGTTTTTT | CASSLGIYTGELFF | TRBJ2-2 | - | TRBV7-7 | -
TGCGCCAGCAGTGGGGGGGCTGGGGCCAACGTCCTGACTTTC | CASSGGAGANVLTF | TRBJ2-6 | TRBD2 | TRBV5-1 | -
TGTGCCAGCAGTACATTGGTCCGCTCGGGTAGCACAGATACGCAGTATTTT | CASSTLVRSGSTDTQYF | TRBJ2-3 | - | TRBV7-6 | -
TGTGCCTGGAGTGTAAGTCTAACTGAAGCTTTCTTT | CAWSVSLTEAFF | TRBJ1-1 | - | TRBV30 | -
TGTGCCAGCAGTTTACCGGGGGGCCCCCAGCATTTT | CASSLPGGPQHF | TRBJ1-5 | - | TRBV2 | few
TGTGCCAGCAGCCAACTAGCGGGAGATCACGGGGAGCTGTTTTTT | CASSQLAGDHGELFF | TRBJ2-2 | TRBD2 | TRBV4-2 | few
TGTGCCAGCAGTTCAAATCCAGGGACAGACTATGGCTACACCTTC | CASSSNPGTDYGYTF | TRBJ1-2 | TRBD1 | TRBV27 | -